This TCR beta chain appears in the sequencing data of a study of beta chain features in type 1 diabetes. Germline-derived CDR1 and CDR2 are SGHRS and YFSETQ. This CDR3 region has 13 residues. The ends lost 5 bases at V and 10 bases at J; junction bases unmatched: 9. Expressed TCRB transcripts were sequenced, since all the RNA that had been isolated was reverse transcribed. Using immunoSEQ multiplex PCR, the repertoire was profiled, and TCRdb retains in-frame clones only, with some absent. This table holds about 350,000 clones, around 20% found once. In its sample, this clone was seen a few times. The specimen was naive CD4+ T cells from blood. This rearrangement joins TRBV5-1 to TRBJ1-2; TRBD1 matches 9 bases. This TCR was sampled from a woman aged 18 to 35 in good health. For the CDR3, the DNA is TGCGCCAGCAGTCCGGACAGGGGATTGACCTACACCTTC. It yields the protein CASSPDRGLTYTF.